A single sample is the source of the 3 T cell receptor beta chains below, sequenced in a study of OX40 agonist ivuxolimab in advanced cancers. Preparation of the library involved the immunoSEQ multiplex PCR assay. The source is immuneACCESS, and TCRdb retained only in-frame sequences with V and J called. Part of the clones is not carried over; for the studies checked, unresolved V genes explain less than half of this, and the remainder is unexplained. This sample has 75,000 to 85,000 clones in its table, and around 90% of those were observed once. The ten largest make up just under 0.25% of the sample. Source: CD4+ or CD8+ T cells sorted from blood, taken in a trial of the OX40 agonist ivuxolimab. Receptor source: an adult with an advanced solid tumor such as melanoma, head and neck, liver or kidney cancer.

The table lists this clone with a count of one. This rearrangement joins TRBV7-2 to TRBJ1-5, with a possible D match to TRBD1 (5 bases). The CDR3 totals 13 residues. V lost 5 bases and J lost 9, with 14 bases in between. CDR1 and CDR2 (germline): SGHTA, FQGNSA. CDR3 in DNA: TGTGCCAGCAGCCCGGACACGGGATGGCCCCAGCATTTT. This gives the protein CASSPDTGWPQHF.

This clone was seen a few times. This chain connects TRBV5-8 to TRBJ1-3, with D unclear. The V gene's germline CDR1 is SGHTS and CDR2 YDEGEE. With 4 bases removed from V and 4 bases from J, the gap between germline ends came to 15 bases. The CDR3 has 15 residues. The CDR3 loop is CASSPGPLWGNTIYF. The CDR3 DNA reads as TGTGCCAGCAGCCCAGGCCCTCTGTGGGGAAACACCATATATTTT. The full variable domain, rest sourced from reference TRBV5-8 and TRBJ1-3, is EAGVTQSPTHLIKTRGQQATLRCSPISGHTSVYWYQQALGLGLQFLLWYDEGEERNRGNFPPRFSGRQFPNYSSELNVNALELEDSALYLCASSPGPLWGNTIYFGEGSWLTVV.

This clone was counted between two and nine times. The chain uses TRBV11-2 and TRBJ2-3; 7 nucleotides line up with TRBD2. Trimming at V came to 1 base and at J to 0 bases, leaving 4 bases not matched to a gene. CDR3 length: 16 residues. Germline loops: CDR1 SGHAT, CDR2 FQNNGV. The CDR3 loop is CASSLGASGSTDTQYF. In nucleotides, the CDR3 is TGTGCCAGCAGCTTAGGGGCTAGCGGAAGCACAGATACGCAGTATTTT. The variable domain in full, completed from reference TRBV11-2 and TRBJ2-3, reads EAGVAQSPRYKIIEKRQSVAFWCNPISGHATLYWYQQILGQGPKLLIQFQNNGVVDDSQLPKDRFSAERLKGVDSTLKIQPAKLEDSAVYLCASSLGASGSTDTQYFGPGTRLTVL.